A single sample is the source of the 10 T cell receptor beta chains below, sequenced in a study of T cell responses to AZD1222 COVID-19 vaccine. Libraries were prepared by immunoSEQ multiplex PCR; TCRdb keeps only in-frame clonotypes and omits some of them. The sample consists of 150,000 or so clones, roughly 94% of them appearing once. Sequencing was performed on peripheral blood, taken 28 days after the second AZD1222 dose. These TCRs come from an adult who received the AZD1222 COVID-19 vaccine.

In DNA, the CDR3 is TGTGCCAGCAGCTCGGACTACTACGAGCAGTACTTC. Its protein product is CASSSDYYEQYF. This chain joins TRBV5-4 and TRBJ2-7; D perhaps matches TRBD2 (6 bases). Germline-derived CDR1 and CDR2 are SGHNT and YYREEE (reference sequence). This CDR3 has 12 amino acids. V was trimmed by 3 bases and J by 3 bases, leaving 7 bases between them.

The chain recombines TRBV3-1 (or the pseudogene TRBV3-2) with TRBJ2-7; either TRBD1 or TRBD2 may supply D (5 bases each). Germline lookup yields CDR1 LGHDT and CDR2 YNNKEL (reference sequence). CDR3 length equals 16 residues. Trimming shortened V by 5 bases and J by 4 bases, and 21 bases separated the two germline ends. DNA of the CDR3: TGTGCCAGCAGCGGGGACCGGACGACCGGGGATTACGAGCAGTACTTC. Protein product: CASSGDRTTGDYEQYF.

This chain uses TRBV7-6 with TRBJ2-3, with D possibly being TRBD2 (5 bases). From germline, CDR1 is SGHVS and CDR2 FNYEAQ. This CDR3 is 13 amino acids long. The V end was cut by 0 bases, the J end by 6 bases, with 7 bases between. CDR3 DNA sequence: TGTGCCAGCAGCTTAGCGGGCGGGGATACGCAGTATTTT. Translating it yields CASSLAGGDTQYF.

This clone occurred a few times. The chain carries TRBV15 and TRBJ2-3; 11 nucleotides align to TRBD2. The CDR3 runs to 20 residues. V shed 2 bases and J 0 bases; nucleotides not matched to a gene: 13. The germline V gene has CDR1 LNHNV and CDR2 YYDKDF (reference sequence). CDR3 nucleotides: TGTGCCACCAGCAGATTGTCCGGGACTAGCGGTGGGGGTAGCACAGATACGCAGTATTTT. It codes for CATSRLSGTSGGGSTDTQYF.

This chain links TRBV7-9 with TRBJ1-3, with 8 positions matching TRBD1. Germline values: CDR1 SEHNR, CDR2 FQNEAQ (reference sequence). With 1 base clipped from V and 5 bases from J, the junction kept 10 bases outside the gene matches. The CDR3 runs 17 residues. The DNA for the CDR3 is TGTGCCAGCAGCTTAGGGGCAGGGGGCTTCGAGAGAAACACCATATATTTT. This encodes CASSLGAGGFERNTIYF.

This chain connects TRBV7-2 to TRBJ2-6, with D perhaps matching TRBD2 (6 bases). Germline V gene sequence: CDR1 SGHTA, CDR2 FQGNSA. The CDR3 covers 15 residues. Trimming took off 5 bases at V and 0 bases at J, with 8 bases between the two ends. The CDR3 region is CASSPTSSGANVLTF. For the CDR3, the DNA is TGTGCCAGCAGCCCGACTAGCTCTGGGGCCAACGTCCTGACTTTC. The full variable domain, rest sourced from reference TRBV7-2 and TRBJ2-6, is GAGVSQSPSNKVTEKGKDVELRCDPISGHTALYWYRQSLGQGLEFLIYFQGNSAPDKSGLPSDRFSAERTGGSVSTLTIQRTQQEDSAVYLCASSPTSSGANVLTFGAGSRLTVL.

The chain links TRBV19 to TRBJ1-2, with 7 bases matching TRBD1. J lost 2 bases, V lost 6 bases, and 9 bases had no gene match. CDR3 size: 15 residues. Germline V gene lookup returns CDR1 LNHDA and CDR2 SQIVND (reference sequence). The CDR3 sequence: CASSPRAGGNYGYTF. CDR3 nucleotides: TGTGCCAGTAGCCCCCGCGCAGGGGGAAACTATGGCTACACCTTC. Drawing the rest from reference TRBV19 and TRBJ1-2, the complete variable domain is DGGITQSPKYLFRKEGQNVTLSCEQNLNHDAMYWYRQDPGQGLRLIYYSQIVNDFQKGDIAEGYSVSREKKESFPLTVTSAQKNPTAFYLCASSPRAGGNYGYTFGSGTRLTVV.

J is TRBJ2-1 and V is TRBV4-1, with D perhaps being TRBD1 or TRBD2 (6 bases each). CDR3 length: 17 amino acids. Trimming took off 4 bases at V and 10 bases at J, with 26 bases between the two ends. Germline CDR1 is MGHRA and CDR2 is YSYEKL. CDR3 nucleotide sequence: TGCGCCAGCAGCCCGACTGCCGGGGGCAGTGGATTCCTCGAGCAGTTCTTC. This gives the protein CASSPTAGGSGFLEQFF.

CDR3 bases: TGTGCCAGTTATCAGGTACCCTCTTACGAGCAGTACTTC. This sequence encodes CASYQVPSYEQYF. The chain combines TRBV2 with TRBJ2-7; D ambiguous. CDR3 size: 13 residues. Germline V gene data show CDR1 as SNHLY and CDR2 as FYNNEI. Trimming left V 9 bases short and J 4 bases short, with 16 bases between.

The rearrangement links TRBV4-2 to TRBJ2-7; D is perhaps TRBD2 (6 bases). Trimming cost V 4 bases and J 1 base, with 14 bases left between them. The CDR3 runs to 15 residues. Germline V gene lookup returns CDR1 LGHNA and CDR2 YNFKEQ. Written as DNA, the CDR3 is TGTGCCAGCAGCCGGGGCGCCGGAGGGTCCTACGAGCAGTACTTC. As protein: CASSRGAGGSYEQYF.